One and the same sample provided the 27 T cell receptor beta chains below, sequenced in a study of blood T cell repertoires in COVID-19. Using immunoSEQ multiplex PCR, the repertoire was profiled, and TCRdb retains in-frame clones only, with some absent. The sample includes about 180,000 clones, around 83% of them seen just once. What was sequenced was peripheral blood. Receptors originate from a woman aged 30 to 39 with active or convalescent COVID-19.

V and J are TRBV3-1 (or the pseudogene TRBV3-2) and TRBJ1-4; 8 bases fit TRBD1. V shed 2 bases, J shed 8 bases, and the junction held 4 bases outside the gene matches. The CDR3 is 14 residues long. CDR1 and CDR2 from the germline V gene are LGHDT and YNNKEL (reference sequence). The CDR3 region is CASSQPDRDEKLFF. The DNA for the CDR3 is TGTGCCAGCAGCCAACCGGACAGGGACGAAAAACTGTTTTTT.

The gene calls are TRBV3-1 (or the pseudogene TRBV3-2) and TRBJ2-1, with 15 bases matching TRBD2. This CDR3 is built from 18 residues. The trim removed 1 base at V and 4 bases at J, leaving 5 bases unmatched. Germline V gene lookup returns CDR1 LGHDT and CDR2 YNNKEL (reference sequence). The CDR3 sequence is CASSQVGTSGGRYNEQFF. The CDR3 DNA follows: TGTGCCAGCAGCCAAGTTGGGACTAGCGGGGGGAGATACAATGAGCAGTTCTTC.

The V and J genes are TRBV5-1 and TRBJ2-6; TRBD1 matches at 7 bases. The length of the CDR3 is 18 residues. J lost 1 base, V lost 0 bases, and 7 bases had no gene match. Germline CDR1 reads SGHRS; CDR2 reads YFSETQ. The CDR3 sequence: CASSLDDRVHSGANVLTF. CDR3 nucleotide sequence: TGCGCCAGCAGCTTGGACGACAGGGTACATTCTGGGGCCAACGTCCTGACTTTC.

The chain is built from TRBV3-1 (or the pseudogene TRBV3-2) and TRBJ2-2; no clear D gene. Germline assignment: CDR1 LGHDT and CDR2 YNNKEL (reference sequence). Trimming left V 6 bases short and J 0 bases short, with 14 bases between. The CDR3 extends over 16 amino acids. CDR3 loop: CASRFSSLANTGELFF. The CDR3 DNA reads TGTGCCAGCAGATTTTCCAGTCTCGCGAACACCGGGGAGCTGTTTTTT.

The chain carries TRBV18 and TRBJ1-1; possible D gene TRBD1, 6 bases. The CDR3 is 13 residues long. Germline lookup yields CDR1 KGHSH and CDR2 LQKENI. With 3 bases removed from V and 5 bases from J, the gap between germline ends came to 10 bases. The CDR3 spells CASSPNRVTEAFF. CDR3 in DNA: TGTGCCAGCTCACCCAACAGGGTAACTGAAGCTTTCTTT.

The V gene is TRBV24-1, the J gene TRBJ2-1, with D perhaps matching TRBD1 (5 bases). V lost 4 bases to trimming and J lost 4 bases, with 7 bases between them. There are 13 residues in the CDR3. CDR1 and CDR2 (germline): KGHDR, SFDVKD. CDR3 coding DNA: TGTGCCACCAGTGAACAGGTTTACAATGAGCAGTTCTTC. Translated, it gives CATSEQVYNEQFF.

This clone was counted a few times. The J gene is TRBJ1-5, the V gene TRBV19, with TRBD1 matching over 9 bases. Germline V CDR1 and CDR2: LNHDA, SQIVND (reference sequence). This CDR3 contains 15 residues. Losses at the gene ends were 1 base for V and 8 bases for J; bases not matched to a gene: 6. CDR3 region: CASSIVQGAREPQHF. CDR3 in DNA: TGTGCCAGTAGTATAGTACAGGGGGCCCGGGAGCCCCAGCATTTT.

The CDR3 loop reads CASSPSQGDTEAFF. The CDR3 nucleotides read TGTGCCAGCTCACCGTCTCAGGGCGACACTGAAGCTTTCTTT. The rearrangement joins TRBV18 to TRBJ1-1, with D tentatively TRBD1 (5 bases). This CDR3 has 14 residues. Germline V CDR1 and CDR2: KGHSH, LQKENI. Trimming took 3 bases from V and 3 from J, leaving 11 bases between them.

In its sample, this clone was seen a few times. The CDR3 region has the DNA TGTGCCAGCAGCCCCGGGATAGAACCCCAAACTTTCTTT. It is translated as CASSPGIEPQTFF. The chain links TRBV6-5 to TRBJ1-1; D unclear. CDR3 size: 13 residues. Germline assignment: CDR1 MNHEY and CDR2 SVGAGI. V lost 6 bases and J 12 bases, leaving 20 bases between the germline ends.

This clone appeared once. V gene TRBV7-9 combines with J gene TRBJ1-2; D is undetermined. The germline V gene encodes CDR1 SEHNR and CDR2 FQNEAQ (reference sequence). This CDR3 has 12 amino acids. The V gene lost 3 bases and the J gene lost 5 bases, with 7 bases spanning the gap. The CDR3 sequence is CASSLAGYGYTF. In DNA form, the CDR3 reads TGTGCCAGCAGCTTGGCAGGTTATGGCTACACCTTC.

This clone was seen a single time. The chain combines TRBV18 with TRBJ2-7; D is possibly TRBD1 (5 bases). Germline assignment: CDR1 KGHSH and CDR2 LQKENI. CDR3 length: 11 amino acids. CDR3 DNA: TGTGCCAGCTCAACAGGCCAGTCCCGAGAGGTC. This codes for CASSTGQSREV.

In regard to this clone: The same CDR3 also results from other DNA sequences found in this sample. This sequence joins TRBV7-9 and TRBJ1-5; D might be TRBD1 (6 bases). V gave up 2 bases and J gave up 4 bases, with 6 bases separating them. The length of the CDR3 is 13 residues. Looked up from germline, CDR1 is SEHNR and CDR2 is FQNEAQ (reference sequence). The CDR3 sequence is CASSLQGNQPQHF. The CDR3 nucleotides read TGTGCCAGCAGCTTACAGGGGAATCAGCCCCAGCATTTT.

This chain links TRBV28 with TRBJ2-2, with 8 bases aligning to TRBD1. Germline V gene data show CDR1 as MDHEN and CDR2 as SYDVKM. The CDR3 contains 15 residues. The junction had 7 bases not matched to a gene; V was cut back by 6 bases and J by 4 bases. As DNA, the CDR3 is TGTGCCAGCAGAGATGGGGACAGGATCACCGGGGAGCTGTTTTTT. Its translation: CASRDGDRITGELFF.

The genes are TRBV11-3 and TRBJ2-1; TRBD2 aligns across 12 bases. The CDR3 runs to 17 residues. V trimming: 5 bases; J trimming: 7 bases; junction bases outside the gene matches: 12. Germline V gives CDR1 SGHNT, CDR2 YENEEA. In nucleotides, the CDR3 is TGTGCCAGCAGCACGAAAACACTAGCGGGAGGTGGGAATGAGCAGTTCTTC. Translating it yields CASSTKTLAGGGNEQFF.

The J gene is TRBJ1-2, the V gene TRBV2; 10 positions agree with TRBD1. From germline, CDR1 is SNHLY and CDR2 FYNNEI. The CDR3 runs 18 residues. Trimming at V came to 0 bases and at J to 8 bases, leaving 15 bases not matched to a gene. The chain's CDR3 is CASSEAAYGTGARGGYTF. The CDR3 DNA sequence: TGTGCCAGCAGTGAAGCGGCGTATGGGACAGGGGCGAGAGGAGGCTACACCTTC.

V is TRBV5-5 and J is TRBJ1-6, with D possibly TRBD1 on 6 matching bases. The CDR3 runs to 16 residues. The V gene's germline CDR1 is SGHKS and CDR2 YYEKEE (reference sequence). Trimming cost V 5 bases and J 0 bases, with 12 bases left between them. CDR3 bases: TGTGCCAGCAGATACAGGGAGAGCTCCTATAATTCACCCCTCCACTTT. The encoded protein is CASRYRESSYNSPLHF. The complete variable domain, with remaining parts taken from reference TRBV5-5 and TRBJ1-6, reads DAGVTQSPTHLIKTRGQQVTLRCSPISGHKSVSWYQQVLGQGPQFIFQYYEKEERGRGNFPDRFSARQFPNYSSELNVNALLLGDSALYLCASRYRESSYNSPLHFGNGTRLTVT.

CDR3 in DNA: TGTGCCAGCAGTGAACAGGCGGGATCCCTCGAGCAGTACTTC. Its translation: CASSEQAGSLEQYF. The V gene is TRBV6-1, the J gene TRBJ2-7; a possible D gene is TRBD2 (6 bases). Trimming pared 2 bases from V and 6 bases from J, leaving 14 bases between. The V gene's germline CDR1 is MNHNS and CDR2 SASEGT. The CDR3 contains 14 residues.

This clone appeared a single time. The chain combines TRBV7-9 with TRBJ1-1; D is ambiguous. The V end lost 1 base, the J end lost 2 bases, and 5 bases lay between the germline ends. Germline CDR1 reads SEHNR; CDR2 reads FQNEAQ (reference sequence). The CDR3 runs to 13 residues. CDR3 residues: CASSLGSNTEAFF. CDR3 nucleotides: TGTGCCAGCAGCTTAGGGAGTAACACTGAAGCTTTCTTT.

The V gene is TRBV20-1, the J gene TRBJ2-5; D is possibly TRBD2 (6 bases). V dropped 5 bases and J dropped 7 bases, with 8 bases sitting between them. This CDR3 is built from 10 residues. CDR1 DFQATT and CDR2 SNEGSKA come from the germline V gene (reference sequence). This CDR3 reads CSASAGTQYF. In DNA, the CDR3 is TGCAGTGCTTCAGCGGGGACCCAGTACTTC.

This clone occurred a few times. The chain links TRBV4-2 to TRBJ2-7; 9 nucleotides align to TRBD1. Germline lookup yields CDR1 LGHNA and CDR2 YNFKEQ. The CDR3 loop spans 17 amino acids. The junction had 13 bases not matched to a gene; V was cut back by 4 bases and J by 3 bases. CDR3 region: CASSPTVGGQGLYEQYF. In nucleotides, the CDR3 is TGTGCCAGCAGCCCGACAGTGGGGGGACAGGGTCTCTACGAGCAGTACTTC.

The chain has TRBV11-3 and TRBJ2-1; weak D call: TRBD2 (6 bases). Trimming took 5 bases from V and 9 from J, leaving 14 bases between them. Looked up from germline, CDR1 is SGHNT and CDR2 is YENEEA. This CDR3 contains 13 residues. The CDR3 here is CASSINAGLEQFF. The CDR3 region has the DNA TGTGCCAGCAGCATAAACGCGGGGCTTGAGCAGTTCTTC.

The genes are TRBV6-5 and TRBJ1-5; unclear D gene. Germline V CDR1 and CDR2: MNHEY, SVGAGI. Trimming took off 2 bases at V and 3 bases at J, with 11 bases between the two ends. CDR3 size: 15 residues. CDR3 DNA sequence: TGTGCCAGCAGTTACGTGGCAGGAAACAATCAGCCCCAGCATTTT. This codes for CASSYVAGNNQPQHF.

V and J are TRBV29-1 and TRBJ2-7; tentative D call: TRBD1 (6 bases). The CDR3 has 14 residues. V was shortened by 7 bases and J by 6 bases, with 22 bases between the two germline ends. Per the germline V gene, CDR1 is SQVTM and CDR2 is ANQGSEA. DNA for the CDR3: TGCAGCGCCACGAAAACAGGGATGGCCCGCGAGCAGTACTTC. Protein: CSATKTGMAREQYF.

The J gene is TRBJ2-2, the V gene TRBV19; 10 nucleotides match TRBD1. V dropped 4 bases and J dropped 2; count of bases not matched to a gene: 4. This CDR3 comprises 16 residues. CDR1 is LNHDA and CDR2 is SQIVND in the germline V gene (reference sequence). CDR3: CASSNDRGRNTGELFF. CDR3 coding DNA: TGTGCCAGTAGTAATGACAGGGGGCGAAACACCGGGGAGCTGTTTTTT.

The chain uses TRBV6-6 and TRBJ1-1, with TRBD1 identical over 7 bases. CDR1 and CDR2 (germline): MNHNY, SVGAGI (reference sequence). The CDR3 runs to 15 residues. Trimming at V came to 4 bases and at J to 3 bases, leaving 8 bases not matched to a gene. The CDR3: CASSSRGKGDTEAFF. The CDR3 bases are TGTGCCAGCAGTTCCAGGGGGAAAGGGGACACTGAAGCTTTCTTT.

V gene TRBV5-6 combines with J gene TRBJ2-7; D possibly corresponds to TRBD1 (6 bases). The CDR3 consists of 14 residues. The germline CDR1 and CDR2 sequences are SGHDT and YYEEEE. The germline V and J ends were trimmed by 1 base and 3 bases, with 11 bases remaining between them. CDR3 sequence (DNA): TGTGCCAGCAGCTTGCCAGGACAGAACTACGAGCAGTACTTC. This encodes CASSLPGQNYEQYF.

V is TRBV7-8 and J is TRBJ1-1; D remains ambiguous. Looked up from germline, CDR1 is SGHVS and CDR2 is FQNEAQ. Trimming left V 6 bases short and J 3 bases short, with 17 bases between. The length of the CDR3 is 15 residues. The CDR3 DNA reads as TGTGCCAGCAGGACCGAAGCGGGCCCGTACACTGAAGCTTTCTTT. This sequence encodes CASRTEAGPYTEAFF.